This T cell receptor (beta chain) derives from a study of PD-L1 blockade in urothelial cancer. Overall study: Starting in the mid-2010s, patients were given atezolizumab (1,200 mg intravenously every 3 weeks).

Documented time point: pretreatment peripheral blood. Germline CDR1 and CDR2: SGHTA and FQGNSA. CDR3 length: 15 amino acids. V was pared by 1 base and J by 4 bases, with 13 bases between. Profiled with immunoSEQ multiplex PCR; TCRdb holds only in-frame clones, not every one. The sample lists tens of thousands of clones; roughly four fifths were seen once. The source is a man in his 60s with urothelial cancer. The chain carries TRBV7-2 and TRBJ2-5, with D possibly TRBD2 on 6 matching bases. Sequenced material: PBMCs, taken around atezolizumab (anti-PD-L1) treatment. In DNA, the CDR3 is TGTGCCAGCAGCTTAGATAGCGAGGGAGGAGAGACCCAGTACTTC. It is translated as CASSLDSEGGETQYF.